This T cell receptor (beta chain) was captured in a study of regulatory T cells in long-lasting Graves disease. Regarding the study as a whole: Persistent disease favored TRBV28, TRBJ1-2 and TRBJ2-5.

Germline loops: CDR1 MDHEN, CDR2 SYDVKM. Trimming took 6 bases from V and 4 from J, leaving 15 bases between them. The length of the CDR3 is 14 residues. Libraries of TCR beta came from iRepertoire HTBI primers plus Arm-PCR of CDR3 regions. TCRdb ran MiXCR on the multiplex PCR reads and lists one entry per CDR3 protein. The table includes about 220,000 distinct CDR3 sequences, around a fifth detected once. This clonotype was seen ten or more times. The antigen remains unidentified. Stated time point: newly diagnosed GD, antithyroid drugs for less than 3 months. The TCR library was made from RNA that had been extracted from PBMCs in TRIzol. This same sample was also part of a study on T cells in Graves' hyperthyroidism and ophthalmopathy. As reported in that work: Absent ophthalmopathy progression within 18 months defined stable Graves' hyperthyroidism. Initially, a first-round RT-PCR of the TCR CDR3 employed the HTBI primer set. Ophthalmopathy got predicted by the model a median approximately 6 months before its onset.

The V gene is TRBV28, the J gene TRBJ1-2; D gene unclear. The sample was peripheral blood mononuclear cells (PBMCs), taken at new diagnosis, from a patient treated with antithyroid drugs. This receptor was obtained from a woman in her twenties or thirties with Graves disease. The chain's CDR3 is CASRTELPPYGYTF. The CDR3 bases are TGTGCCAGCAGGACGGAGCTCCCACCCTATGGCTACACCTTC.